The 24 T cell receptor beta chains below were found in one sample sequenced in a study of T cell repertoires in cytomegalovirus infection. Their cognate antigens are unknown. In TCRdb, the reads were re-called with MiXCR into one record per CDR3 protein. The sample lists about 920,000 distinct CDR3 sequences, less than 35% occurring once. The input for sequencing was cultured CD8+ T cells from PBMCs, taken from culture after CMV antigen stimulation. These receptors were obtained from a human donor in good health (CMV status not recorded). Some clones in this sample may be carry-over from other donors' samples.

The rearrangement links TRBV6-6 to TRBJ2-7; perhaps D is TRBD1 or TRBD2 (7 bases each). This CDR3 has 12 amino acids. The germline V gene encodes CDR1 MNHNY and CDR2 SVGAGI (reference sequence). V was shortened by 8 bases and J by 7 bases, with 15 bases between the two germline ends. The CDR3 region has the DNA TGTGCCAGCCTGGGAGGGGGCATGGAGCAGTACTTC. This encodes CASLGGGMEQYF.

This clonotype was counted a few times. CDR3 in DNA: TGTGCCAGCAGTTACAGCAGGGGGGGTGAAAAACTGTTTTTT. Protein sequence: CASSYSRGGEKLFF. This sequence joins TRBV6-5 and TRBJ1-4; 7 nucleotides line up with TRBD1. CDR3 size: 14 residues. The V and J ends lost 2 bases and 7 bases, in that order; junction bases with no gene match: 4. Germline CDR1 MNHEY, CDR2 SVGAGI.

Remarks on this clonotype: This may arise from a read error, as a much more abundant clone is one base away. The V and J genes are TRBV7-6 and TRBJ1-3; D possibly corresponds to TRBD1 (5 bases). The CDR3 covers 15 residues. In germline, CDR1 is SGHVS, CDR2 FNYEAQ. The CDR3 DNA sequence: TGTGCCAGCAGCTCGGGAGGGGCTCCTGGAAACATCATATATTTT. This translates into CASSSGGAPGNIIYF.

This clonotype has only a few counts. The chain carries TRBV7-6 and TRBJ2-7, with D tentatively TRBD2 (6 bases). V lost 5 bases to trimming and J lost 1 base, with 12 bases between them. Germline lookup yields CDR1 SGHVS and CDR2 FNYEAQ. The CDR3 is made up of 14 amino acids. The DNA for the CDR3 is TGTGCCAGCAGCCGGGGCGGGGTTTCCTACGAGCAGTACTTC. This encodes CASSRGGVSYEQYF.

The rearrangement joins TRBV20-1 to TRBJ2-5; 8 nucleotides agree with TRBD1. The J segment lost 1 base and the V segment lost 6 bases, leaving 13 bases of the junction unmatched. The CDR3 runs to 16 residues. CDR1 and CDR2 from the germline V gene are DFQATT and SNEGSKA (reference sequence). This chain's CDR3 is CSATPGQGEFQETQYF. CDR3 DNA sequence: TGCAGTGCAACCCCCGGACAGGGAGAATTCCAAGAGACCCAGTACTTC.

This clonotype was detected only a few times. V usage is TRBV6-1 and J usage is TRBJ2-3; D gene unclear. This CDR3 region has 16 residues. Germline-derived CDR1 and CDR2 are MNHNS and SASEGT. Trimming left V 6 bases short and J 6 bases short, with 22 bases between. The CDR3 DNA reads TGTGCCAGCAGACAGAATCCCGGGCAAGTTTTCGATACGCAGTATTTT. Amino acids: CASRQNPGQVFDTQYF.

There are a few counts of this clonotype. The chain uses TRBV6-5 and TRBJ2-5; 7 nucleotides align to TRBD2. The CDR3 has 14 amino acids. The V and J ends lost 0 bases and 5 bases, in that order; junction bases with no gene match: 3. CDR1 MNHEY and CDR2 SVGAGI come from the germline V gene. DNA of the CDR3: TGTGCCAGCAGTTACTCGAAGCGGGACGAGACCCAGTACTTC. It translates to CASSYSKRDETQYF.

This clonotype was counted between two and nine times. The chain couples TRBV11-2 to TRBJ2-7; the match to TRBD2 covers 12 bases. The trim removed 2 bases at V and 5 bases at J, leaving 4 bases unmatched. The CDR3 is 15 residues long. CDR1 and CDR2 from the germline V gene are SGHAT and FQNNGV. The CDR3 loop is CASSLLAGGPNEQYF. CDR3 sequence (DNA): TGTGCCAGCAGCTTACTAGCGGGGGGGCCTAACGAGCAGTACTTC.

The chain joins TRBV6-2 or TRBV6-3 to TRBJ1-5; D is possibly TRBD1 (5 bases). The CDR3 contains 18 residues. Trimming pared 0 bases from V and 3 bases from J, leaving 18 bases between. The germline gives CDR1 MNHEY, CDR2 SVGEGT. In DNA form, the CDR3 reads TGTGCCAGCAGTTACTCCCTGGAGGGCAGGGCATACAATCAGCCCCAGCATTTT. It yields the protein CASSYSLEGRAYNQPQHF.

This chain links TRBV29-1 with TRBJ1-3; a possible D gene is TRBD1 (5 bases). V was pared by 8 bases and J by 0 bases, with 14 bases between. Germline CDR1 SQVTM, CDR2 ANQGSEA. The CDR3 totals 14 residues. In nucleotides, the CDR3 is TGCAGCATCCAAGGGACTCCCTCTGGAAACACCATATATTTT. Protein: CSIQGTPSGNTIYF.

This clonotype was picked up a small number of times. The chain couples TRBV27 to TRBJ2-3; D is unclear. Germline lookup yields CDR1 MNHEY and CDR2 SMNVEV (reference sequence). This CDR3 contains 13 residues. The germline V and J ends were trimmed by 4 bases and 4 bases, with 9 bases remaining between them. CDR3 DNA: TGTGCCAGCAGTTCAGGACGGGCAGATACGCAGTATTTT. It encodes CASSSGRADTQYF.

The J gene is TRBJ2-1, the V gene TRBV2; 12 bases line up with TRBD2. Germline loops: CDR1 SNHLY, CDR2 FYNNEI. The V and J ends lost 2 bases and 5 bases, in that order; junction bases with no gene match: 7. This CDR3 spans 17 amino acids. Written as DNA, the CDR3 is TGTGCCAGCAGTGAAAGGTGGCTAGCGGGGGGGAACAATGAGCAGTTCTTC. Protein product: CASSERWLAGGNNEQFF.

This clonotype was seen more than once but under ten times. The V and J genes are TRBV6-1 and TRBJ2-7, with 8 bases matching TRBD2. The V gene end was trimmed by 4 bases and the J gene end by 3 bases; junction bases not matched to a gene: 8. Germline V gene lookup returns CDR1 MNHNS and CDR2 SASEGT. This CDR3 comprises 15 residues. CDR3 protein: CASSAPRGGHYEQYV. In DNA form, the CDR3 reads TGTGCCAGCAGTGCCCCTCGGGGGGGGCACTACGAGCAGTACGTC.

This chain links TRBV4-1 with TRBJ2-1; D is possibly TRBD2 (5 bases). This CDR3 is 16 amino acids long. Germline values: CDR1 MGHRA, CDR2 YSYEKL. V was pared by 0 bases and J by 10 bases, with 19 bases between. The CDR3 here is CASSQDLGISLGEQFF. The CDR3 DNA follows: TGCGCCAGCAGCCAAGATCTCGGGATTTCTTTAGGGGAGCAGTTCTTC.

The genes are TRBV27 and TRBJ2-2; TRBD2 matches 7 bases. Germline values: CDR1 MNHEY, CDR2 SMNVEV (reference sequence). Losses at the gene ends were 6 bases for V and 7 bases for J; bases not matched to a gene: 11. The CDR3 is 15 amino acids. Here the CDR3 reads CASRPGGGWGGELFF. The CDR3 DNA reads as TGTGCCAGCAGACCTGGCGGGGGTTGGGGCGGGGAGCTGTTTTTT.

The V call is TRBV27, the J call TRBJ2-5; 7 nucleotides agree with TRBD2. Germline V gives CDR1 MNHEY, CDR2 SMNVEV (reference sequence). V lost 6 bases, J lost 2 bases, and 9 bases stayed unmatched. The CDR3 length is 15 residues. The CDR3 region is CASSWGGGAQETQYF. The CDR3 DNA reads as TGTGCCAGCAGCTGGGGGGGGGGTGCTCAAGAGACCCAGTACTTC.

This chain connects TRBV7-9 to TRBJ1-4, with no clear D. This CDR3 has 15 residues. Germline assignment: CDR1 SEHNR and CDR2 FQNEAQ (reference sequence). The germline V and J ends were trimmed by 1 base and 4 bases, with 10 bases remaining between them. CDR3 sequence reads: CASSLVGDFNEKLFF. CDR3 nucleotides: TGTGCCAGCAGCTTAGTTGGAGATTTTAATGAAAAACTGTTTTTT.

The chain has TRBV7-6 and TRBJ2-3; D ambiguous. There are 13 residues in the CDR3. V was clipped by 8 bases and J by 4 bases, with 13 bases between them. The germline gives CDR1 SGHVS, CDR2 FNYEAQ. The CDR3 here is CASALAASDTQYF. Here the CDR3 DNA reads TGTGCCAGCGCTTTGGCGGCGTCAGATACGCAGTATTTT. Variable domain in full (rest from reference TRBV7-6 and TRBJ2-3): GAGVSQSPRYKVTKRGQDVALRCDPISGHVSLYWYRQALGQGPEFLTYFNYEAQQDKSGLPNDRFSAERPEGSISTLTIQRTEQRDSAMYRCASALAASDTQYFGPGTRLTVL.

There are many counts of this clonotype. This chain uses TRBV12-3 or TRBV12-4 with TRBJ2-1; D ambiguous. The CDR3 spans 8 residues. Trimming took 9 bases from V and 16 from J, leaving 10 bases between them. Here the CDR3 DNA reads TGTGCCAGTGGTTTAGGATTCTTC. It is translated as CASGLGFF.

The V gene is TRBV4-1, the J gene TRBJ1-1, with D possibly being TRBD1 (5 bases). Trimming stripped 4 bases from V and 6 bases from J, with 12 bases between. The length of the CDR3 is 13 residues. Germline-derived CDR1 and CDR2 are MGHRA and YSYEKL. DNA for the CDR3: TGCGCCAGCAGCCGGAGGGAGGGGCCTGAAGCTTTCTTT. Translating gives CASSRREGPEAFF.

J is TRBJ1-5 and V is TRBV7-3; D is undetermined. The germline gives CDR1 SGHTA, CDR2 FQGTGA. Trimming stripped 0 bases from V and 0 bases from J, with 9 bases between. There are 16 residues in the CDR3. The CDR3 region has the DNA TGTGCCAGCAGCTTAACGTCCAGAAATAGCAATCAGCCCCAGCATTTT. Protein: CASSLTSRNSNQPQHF.

The chain couples TRBV29-1 to TRBJ1-1; D is perhaps TRBD1 (5 bases). CDR3 size: 13 residues. V lost 4 bases and J lost 3, with 12 bases in between. The germline V gene encodes CDR1 SQVTM and CDR2 ANQGSEA. The chain's CDR3 is CSVVGPLDTEAFF. The CDR3 DNA sequence: TGCAGCGTTGTGGGGCCGTTGGACACTGAAGCTTTCTTT.

The rearrangement uses TRBV12-3 or TRBV12-4 and TRBJ1-2; D gene uncertain. The CDR3 has 14 residues. Trimming removed 6 bases at V and 3 bases at J, with 14 bases between. In nucleotides, the CDR3 is TGTGCCAGCAGCCTATCGTCCGGGCACTATGGCTACACCTTC. It translates to CASSLSSGHYGYTF.

The rearrangement uses TRBV9 and TRBJ1-2; tentative D call: TRBD1 (5 bases). The V gene lost 7 bases and the J gene lost 4 bases, with 11 bases spanning the gap. The CDR3 covers 12 residues. Germline values: CDR1 SGDLS, CDR2 YYNGEE. CDR3 DNA sequence: TGTGCCAGCGGGTCCGGGACCTATGGCTACACCTTC. Encoded protein: CASGSGTYGYTF.